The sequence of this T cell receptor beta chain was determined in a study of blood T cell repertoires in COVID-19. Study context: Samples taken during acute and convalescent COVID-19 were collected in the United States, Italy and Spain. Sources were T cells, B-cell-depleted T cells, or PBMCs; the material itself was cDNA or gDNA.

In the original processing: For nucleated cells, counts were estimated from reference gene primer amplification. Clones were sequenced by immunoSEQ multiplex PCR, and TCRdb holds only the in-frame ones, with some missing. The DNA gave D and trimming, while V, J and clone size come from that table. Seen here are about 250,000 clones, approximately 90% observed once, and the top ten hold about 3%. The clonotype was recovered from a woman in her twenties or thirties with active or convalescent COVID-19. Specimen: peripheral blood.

The CDR3 protein is CASEEGPDEAFF. Written as DNA, the CDR3 is TGTGCCAGCGAGGAGGGGCCGGATGAAGCTTTCTTT. The chain employs TRBV2 and TRBJ1-1, with D perhaps TRBD1 (5 bases). Trimming stripped 8 bases from V and 7 bases from J, with 14 bases between. Germline assignment: CDR1 SNHLY and CDR2 FYNNEI. This CDR3 has 12 amino acids.